These T cell receptor beta chains were read from a single sample in a study of blood T cell repertoires in COVID-19. Sequencing used immunoSEQ multiplex PCR; TCRdb keeps in-frame clones, though not all of them. The table records fewer than 300,000 clones, more than 80% of them present only once. Sequencing used PBMCs or T cells enriched from blood (not recorded which). The source of these receptors is a woman under 40 who had recovered from COVID-19. CDR3s include the opening cysteine and the closing phenylalanine or tryptophan. D genes are given only for firm matches. Clone size is not always given. Where it is, it says once, few, many or a class for expanded clones.

d_gene	abundance	v_gene	j_gene	CDR3nt	CDR3aa
TRBD2	-	TRBV7-2	TRBJ2-1	TGTGCCAGCAGCTTCACCGGGACTAGCGGGAAGCAGTTCTTC	CASSFTGTSGKQFF
TRBD2	-	TRBV2	TRBJ2-1	TGTGCCAGCAGTGTGACGGGACTAGCGGGGGGTAGCGAGCAGTTCTTC	CASSVTGLAGGSEQFF
-	-	TRBV11-3	TRBJ2-3	TGTGCCAGCAGCTTAGGAGGGCCAGATACGCAGTATTTT	CASSLGGPDTQYF
-	-	TRBV27	TRBJ1-6	TGTGCCAGCAGCCCACCGGTCACAGGGTGGAATTCACCCCTCCACTTT	CASSPPVTGWNSPLHF
-	-	TRBV7-9	TRBJ1-1	TGTGCCAGCAGCTTAGTAGGGGGGGTCGCTGAAGCTTTCTTT	CASSLVGGVAEAFF
-	-	TRBV12-5	TRBJ2-5	TGTGCTAGTGGTTTGGTAGGGGGTCAAGAGGAGACCCAGTACTTC	CASGLVGGQEETQYF
TRBD1	-	TRBV2	TRBJ1-1	TGTGCCAGCAGGCGGACAGGGAAAAACACTGAAGCTTTCTTT	CASRRTGKNTEAFF
TRBD1	-	TRBV30	TRBJ2-7	TGTGCCTGGAGTGGGGGACAGCCCTACGAGCAGTACTTC	CAWSGGQPYEQYF
-	-	TRBV10-1	TRBJ2-7	TGCGCCAGCAGTGGTACAACCTACGAGCAGTACTTC	CASSGTTYEQYF
-	-	TRBV7-2	TRBJ2-7	TGTGCCAGCAGCTTAGAACTAGCTGAACGCGAGCAGTACTTC	CASSLELAEREQYF
TRBD1	-	TRBV24-1	TRBJ2-1	TGTGCCACCAGTGATGCAGGGGGTAGCTCCTACAATGAGCAGTTCTTC	CATSDAGGSSYNEQFF
-	-	TRBV27	TRBJ1-6	TGTGCCAGCGGGGTGGAGGGAGTGGGATCACCCCTCCACTTT	CASGVEGVGSPLHF
-	-	TRBV10-1	TRBJ2-2	TGCGCCAGTAGACCTGTCGGGACCGGGGAGCTGTTTTTT	CASRPVGTGELFF
TRBD1	-	TRBV5-4	TRBJ1-4	TGTGCCAGCAGCGAAGGGACAGCTGCAACTAATGAAAAACTGTTTTTT	CASSEGTAATNEKLFF
TRBD1	-	TRBV9	TRBJ2-1	TGTGCCAGCAGAGGACAGGGAAATGAGCAGTTCTTC	CASRGQGNEQFF
-	-	TRBV27	TRBJ2-7	TGTGCCAGCAGTGGCAGTAGGGGCGAGCAGTACTTC	CASSGSRGEQYF
-	-	TRBV28	TRBJ2-7	TGTGCCAGCAGCTCACGAGGTGCAGAGGACTACGAGCAGTACTTC	CASSSRGAEDYEQYF
-	-	TRBV11-2	TRBJ1-2	TGTGCCAGCAGCCCTTGGACAGCACAGACGTATGGCTACACCTTC	CASSPWTAQTYGYTF
TRBD1	-	TRBV6-6	TRBJ1-2	TGTGCCAGCAGAACCGGACAGGTCTATGGCTACACCTTC	CASRTGQVYGYTF
TRBD1	-	TRBV13	TRBJ1-4	TGTGCCAGCAGCTCCACCGGGACAGGGGATGAAAAACTGTTTTTT	CASSSTGTGDEKLFF
TRBD1	-	TRBV30	TRBJ2-7	TGTGCCTGGAAGGGACAGATCTCCTACGAGCAGTACTTC	CAWKGQISYEQYF
TRBD2	-	TRBV10-3	TRBJ2-7	TGTGCCATCAGTGAGTCGACTAGCGGGGCAGGGGAGCAGTACTTC	CAISESTSGAGEQYF
-	-	TRBV7-9	TRBJ2-5	TGTGCCAGCAGCTTAGCGGCGACAGTCCAAGAGACCCAGTACTTC	CASSLAATVQETQYF
-	-	TRBV28	TRBJ2-3	TGTGCCATCGGACTGGCGGTAAACTCAGATACGCAGTATTTT	CAIGLAVNSDTQYF
TRBD1	once	TRBV7-2	TRBJ2-7	TGTGCCAGCAGCTCCGGACAGGGGCGCTGGGAGCAGTACTTC	CASSSGQGRWEQYF
-	-	TRBV5-1	TRBJ2-3	TGCGCCAGCAGCATCGGCGGGACAGATACGCAGTATTTT	CASSIGGTDTQYF
TRBD1	-	TRBV5-6	TRBJ2-7	TGTGCCAGCAGCTTAGGACAGGGGGTTAGGCACGAGCAGTACTTC	CASSLGQGVRHEQYF
TRBD1	once	TRBV28	TRBJ1-5	TGTGCCAGCGCCGATCCGGGACAGCTAAATAGCAATCAGCCCCAGCATTTT	CASADPGQLNSNQPQHF
-	-	TRBV6-5	TRBJ1-1	TGTGCCAGCAGTTATGGGGGGGTAGGTGCTTTCTTT	CASSYGGVGAFF
TRBD1	-	TRBV7-9	TRBJ2-1	TGTGCCAGCAGCCTCGGACAGGTGTTCAATGAGCAGTTCTTC	CASSLGQVFNEQFF
TRBD2	-	TRBV7-2	TRBJ2-7	TGTGCCAGCAGCTTAGTTGGCGGGGAGGGCCCCTACGAGCAGTACTTC	CASSLVGGEGPYEQYF
TRBD1	-	TRBV30	TRBJ1-1	TGTGCCTGGAGATCGGACAGGGCCGAAAAGGCTTTCTTT	CAWRSDRAEKAFF
TRBD1	-	TRBV27	TRBJ2-2	TGTGCCAGCAGCCCCGACAGGGGGATCGACACCGGGGAGCTGTTTTTT	CASSPDRGIDTGELFF
TRBD1	-	TRBV27	TRBJ2-7	TGTGCCAGCAGTCCTATGACAGGGGCCTACGAGCAGTACTTC	CASSPMTGAYEQYF
TRBD1	-	TRBV7-2	TRBJ2-4	TGTGCCAGCAGCTCCGGGACAGGGAGGTCAAACATTCAGTACTTC	CASSSGTGRSNIQYF
TRBD1	-	TRBV7-9	TRBJ1-4	TGTGCCAGCAGCTTTACAGGGGGCGTAGGTGAAAAACTGTTTTTT	CASSFTGGVGEKLFF
-	-	TRBV5-8	TRBJ2-7	TGTGCCAGCAGCTTGGCTGCGGGGTTCTCCTACGAGCAGTACTTC	CASSLAAGFSYEQYF
-	-	TRBV30	TRBJ2-1	TGTGCCTGGAGTGCTGGAGGGTCAATCCACAATGAGCAGTTCTTC	CAWSAGGSIHNEQFF
-	few	TRBV2	TRBJ1-5	TGTGCCAGCAGAGCCAGGGAACAGCCCCAGCATTTT	CASRAREQPQHF
TRBD1	-	TRBV13	TRBJ1-5	TGTGCCAGCAGCCGAGGGACAGCTGATCAGCCCCAGCATTTT	CASSRGTADQPQHF
TRBD1	-	TRBV7-2	TRBJ2-7	TGTGCCAGCAGCTTAGTCCCGGGACAGGGCGGGGATGGGGAGCAGTACTTC	CASSLVPGQGGDGEQYF